The 20 T cell receptor beta chains in this list originate from one sample, sequenced in a study of blood T cell repertoires in COVID-19. Clones were read by immunoSEQ multiplex PCR, and TCRdb kept only the in-frame ones, dropping some. This repertoire shows 65,000 to 95,000 clones, around four fifths found once; its top ten account for about 18%. Sequencing was performed on peripheral blood. All receptors come from a man of 80 years or more with active or convalescent COVID-19.

This chain joins TRBV28 and TRBJ2-1, with a weak D call TRBD1 (6 bases). Germline CDR1 reads MDHEN; CDR2 reads SYDVKM. V gave up 5 bases and J gave up 9 bases, with 11 bases separating them. This CDR3 is built from 12 residues. CDR3 DNA sequence: TGTGCCAGCAGTCCACAGGGTATTGAGCAGTTCTTC. This translates into CASSPQGIEQFF.

The gene calls are TRBV6-4 and TRBJ1-1; D is undetermined. V was pared by 8 bases and J by 1 base, with 11 bases between. CDR3 length equals 13 residues. The germline gives CDR1 MRHNA, CDR2 SNTAGT. The CDR3 DNA sequence: TGTGCCAGCGCTATATTCGAGAACACTGAAGCTTTCTTT. This translates into CASAIFENTEAFF.

This chain uses TRBV7-2 with TRBJ2-7; 10 nucleotides line up with TRBD1. Germline CDR1 reads SGHTA; CDR2 reads FQGNSA. V gave up 1 base and J gave up 1 base; unmatched junction bases: 1. The CDR3 runs to 15 residues. The CDR3: CASSLGDRGSYEQYV. The CDR3 region has the DNA TGTGCCAGCAGCTTAGGGGACAGGGGATCCTACGAGCAGTACGTC.

Here the CDR3 reads CASSGEAGELFF. CDR3 nucleotides: TGTGCCAGCTCAGGGGAGGCCGGGGAGCTGTTTTTT. V is TRBV18 and J is TRBJ2-2; tentatively, D is TRBD2 (6 bases). CDR3 length: 12 amino acids. V dropped 5 bases and J dropped 6 bases, with 7 bases sitting between them. The germline CDR1 and CDR2 sequences are KGHSH and LQKENI.

The chain recombines TRBV11-3 with TRBJ2-6, with 9 nucleotides matching TRBD2. The CDR3 loop spans 18 amino acids. Germline CDR1 and CDR2: SGHNT and YENEEA. The trim removed 1 base at V and 0 bases at J, leaving 4 bases unmatched. CDR3 bases: TGTGCCAGCAGCTTAGGCGCGGGGGGGCACTCTGGGGCCAACGTCCTGACTTTC. It yields the protein CASSLGAGGHSGANVLTF.

This chain links TRBV5-6 with TRBJ1-2, with 8 bases matching TRBD1. CDR3 length: 15 residues. Germline CDR1 is SGHDT and CDR2 is YYEEEE. Trimming took 0 bases from V and 1 from J; bases not matched to a gene: 2. CDR3 region: CASSLGTGYNYGYTF. CDR3 coding DNA: TGTGCCAGCAGCTTGGGGACAGGGTATAACTATGGCTACACCTTC.

This clone was seen a handful of times. The J gene is TRBJ1-2, the V gene TRBV7-8; a weak D match, TRBD1 (5 bases). CDR1 and CDR2 (germline): SGHVS, FQNEAQ. The length of the CDR3 is 16 residues. V was pared by 1 base and J by 0 bases, with 12 bases between. The CDR3 sequence: CASSLVGGEANYGYTF. In DNA form, the CDR3 reads TGTGCCAGCAGCTTAGTAGGAGGGGAAGCTAACTATGGCTACACCTTC. Full variable domain (outside the CDR3, taken from reference TRBV7-8 and TRBJ1-2): GAGVSQSPRYKVAKRGQDVALRCDPISGHVSLFWYQQALGQGPEFLTYFQNEAQLDKSGLPSDRFFAERPEGSVSTLKIQRTQQEDSAVYLCASSLVGGEANYGYTFGSGTRLTVV.

The count of this clone is one. The chain couples TRBV5-1 to TRBJ1-1; 8 bases line up with TRBD1. V gave up 7 bases and J gave up 2 bases; unmatched junction bases: 19. CDR1 SGHRS and CDR2 YFSETQ come from the germline V gene. This CDR3 region has 18 residues. The CDR3 coding sequence is TGCGCCAGCTCCCGCCACAGGGGGGCTGAAATTCGAAACACTGAAGCTTTCTTT. Translation: CASSRHRGAEIRNTEAFF.

This chain connects TRBV29-1 to TRBJ2-2; TRBD2 aligns across 10 bases. CDR1 is SQVTM and CDR2 is ANQGSEA in the germline V gene. The CDR3 contains 15 residues. V lost 4 bases, J lost 7 bases, and 9 bases stayed unmatched. The CDR3 loop is CSVVLASGGGGELFF. CDR3 in DNA: TGCAGCGTTGTTTTGGCTAGCGGGGGTGGCGGGGAGCTGTTTTTT.

The V and J genes are TRBV5-1 and TRBJ2-1, with 13 bases that match TRBD2. V gave up 3 bases and J gave up 13 bases; unmatched junction bases: 10. This CDR3 contains 15 residues. Germline values: CDR1 SGHRS, CDR2 YFSETQ. The CDR3: CASSSPGTSGIYQFF. Here the CDR3 DNA reads TGCGCCAGCAGCTCCCCCGGGACTAGCGGGATTTACCAGTTCTTC.

This sequence joins TRBV11-3 and TRBJ1-4; a weak D match, TRBD1 (6 bases). CDR1 and CDR2 from the germline V gene are SGHNT and YENEEA. V shed 5 bases and J shed 3 bases, with 13 bases lying between them. The CDR3 has 15 residues. CDR3 sequence reads: CASSNRELANEKLFF. CDR3 DNA: TGTGCCAGCAGCAACAGGGAGTTAGCTAATGAAAAACTGTTTTTT.

In this sample, this clone turned up once. V and J are TRBV15 and TRBJ2-7; 7 bases match TRBD1. CDR1 is LNHNV and CDR2 is YYDKDF in the germline V gene (reference sequence). This CDR3 has 15 amino acids. Trimming removed 5 bases from V and 3 bases from J; junction bases left unmatched: 10. The CDR3 reads CATSLDRDSFYEQYV. In nucleotides, the CDR3 is TGTGCCACCAGCCTAGACAGGGACAGTTTCTACGAGCAGTACGTC.

This clone appeared many times. CDR3 sequence reads: CASSFGENTEAFF. The CDR3 DNA reads as TGTGCCAGCAGCTTCGGGGAGAACACTGAAGCTTTCTTT. The rearrangement uses TRBV7-9 and TRBJ1-1; D unresolved. The CDR3 runs to 13 residues. CDR1 and CDR2 (germline): SEHNR, FQNEAQ (reference sequence). V lost 3 bases to trimming and J lost 1 base, with 6 bases between them.

The chain has TRBV6-5 and TRBJ2-7; possible D gene TRBD1, 5 bases. CDR1 and CDR2 from the germline V gene are MNHEY and SVGAGI. This CDR3 has 14 residues. Trimming cost V 6 bases and J 2 bases, with 14 bases left between them. As DNA, the CDR3 is TGTGCCAGCAGACCCACAGGTCCGGCCTACGAGCAGTACGTC. Amino acid sequence: CASRPTGPAYEQYV.

The chain has TRBV27 and TRBJ1-5; 8 bases fit TRBD1. Germline values: CDR1 MNHEY, CDR2 SMNVEV (reference sequence). V shed 2 bases and J 6 bases; nucleotides not matched to a gene: 6. The CDR3 is 15 residues long. CDR3 sequence: CASSLRGQGAQPQHF. The CDR3 DNA reads as TGTGCCAGCAGTTTAAGGGGTCAGGGGGCTCAGCCCCAGCATTTT.

The V and J genes are TRBV10-3 and TRBJ2-7; 9 nucleotides agree with TRBD2. This CDR3 spans 15 amino acids. Trimming cost V 4 bases and J 4 bases; bases outside gene matches: 8. The germline V gene encodes CDR1 ENHRY and CDR2 SYGVKD. CDR3 DNA: TGTGCCATCAGTGCCAGTAGCGGGAGTTCTTACGAGCAGTACGTC. This sequence encodes CAISASSGSSYEQYV.

The chain links TRBV9 to TRBJ1-1; tentatively, D is TRBD1 (5 bases). Germline values: CDR1 SGDLS, CDR2 YYNGEE. Trimming removed 0 bases at V and 3 bases at J, with 9 bases between. The CDR3 is 14 residues long. The DNA for the CDR3 is TGTGCCAGCAGCGTAGGTGGCAGGGACACTGAAGCTTTCTTT. Translated: CASSVGGRDTEAFF.

The chain links TRBV5-1 to TRBJ1-1; perhaps TRBD1 as D (5 bases). V gave up 0 bases and J gave up 7 bases, with 13 bases separating them. This CDR3 is 14 amino acids long. Germline V lookup: CDR1 SGHRS, CDR2 YFSETQ. The CDR3 DNA reads as TGCGCCAGCAGCTTGGTTGGAGGGGTGGTTGAAGCTTTCTTT. This gives the protein CASSLVGGVVEAFF. Full variable domain (remainder filled in from reference TRBV5-1 and TRBJ1-1): KAGVTQTPRYLIKTRGQQVTLSCSPISGHRSVSWYQQTPGQGLQFLFEYFSETQRNKGNFPGRFSGRQFSNSRSEMNVSTLELGDSALYLCASSLVGGVVEAFFGQGTRLTVV.

The J gene is TRBJ2-1, the V gene TRBV14; a weak D match, TRBD2 (7 bases). The CDR3 loop spans 14 amino acids. The germline gives CDR1 SGHDN, CDR2 FVKESK. Trimming shortened V by 1 base and J by 7 bases, and 11 bases separated the two germline ends. The CDR3 sequence is CASSQGGRGNEQFF. The DNA for the CDR3 is TGTGCCAGCAGCCAAGGTGGGAGGGGGAATGAGCAGTTCTTC.

The chain employs TRBV5-6 and TRBJ2-5, with D tentatively TRBD1 (6 bases). This CDR3 has 14 amino acids. From germline, CDR1 is SGHDT and CDR2 YYEEEE. The V end lost 6 bases, the J end lost 1 base, and 13 bases lay between the germline ends. CDR3 nucleotides: TGTGCCAGCAACGAACAGGGCCCCCAAGAGACCCAGTACTTC. It specifies CASNEQGPQETQYF.